The text below deals with one TCR beta chain. Starting material of 400 to 600 ng total RNA yielded TCR beta cDNA via a constant-region primer. Slightly modified ARM-PCR with three nested multiplex PCR rounds yielded TCR beta libraries. TCRdb passed the multiplex PCR reads through MiXCR, listing each CDR3 protein once. The sample lists hundreds of thousands of distinct CDR3 sequences; 50% to 60% were seen once. This sample is drawn from a study of tumor-infiltrating lymphocytes in primary liver carcinoma. About the study: Sequencing of the samples generated roughly 3.5 to 8 million productive TCRbeta reads, with similar yields across tissue types.

RNA was extracted from whole blood without cell sorting, alongside germline DNA. HBV chronically infected the treatment-naive patients. The source material was peripheral blood. This TCR derives from a woman in her 30s with primary liver carcinoma and hepatitis B virus infection.

For the CDR3, the DNA is TGTGCCATTGAGGGGCGAGGTGACACTGAAGCTTTCTTT. Translation: CAIEGRGDTEAFF. V gene TRBV6-6 combines with J gene TRBJ1-1; maybe TRBD1 (5 bases). Deletions cut 10 bases from V and 3 bases from J, with 15 bases between. The CDR3 sequence is 13 residues long. Germline V gene sequence: CDR1 MNHNY, CDR2 SVGAGI (reference sequence).